The present TCR beta chain was sequenced within a study of T cells in Graves' hyperthyroidism and ophthalmopathy. V was clipped by 8 bases and J by 0 bases, with 10 bases between them. CDR1 and CDR2 (germline): MNHEY, SMNVEV (reference sequence). This CDR3 is 13 amino acids long. TCR beta CDR3 sequences were amplified from RNA transcripts. When the TCR CDR3 underwent first-round RT-PCR, the HTBI primer set was used. TCRdb re-derived calls from the multiplex PCR reads in MiXCR, one entry per CDR3 protein. The table records 550,000 to 600,000 distinct CDR3 sequences, about half of them present only once. General observations from the study: Ophthalmopathy could be told apart from stable hyperthyroidism with a 13 V-J model.

A word on this clonotype: Its target is unknown.

The genes are TRBV27 and TRBJ1-1; perhaps TRBD1 as D (5 bases). The source material was peripheral blood or thyroid tissue (not recorded which). The receptor was isolated from an adult woman with Graves' disease, either hyperthyroidism or ophthalmopathy (not recorded which). In DNA, the CDR3 is TGTGCCAGCGGTGGAGGGGTGAACACTGAAGCTTTCTTT. Its translation is CASGGGVNTEAFF.